The clone carrying this TCR beta chain was picked up many times. The antigen is unknown. This sample was taken from a study of early T cells in non-severe SARS-CoV-2 infection. Study-wide context: Sequencing input comprised bulk RNA from unsorted whole blood; chain pairing was not available. Findings of the study overall: The matching step, a VDJdb search, favored anti-spike CD8 responses and missed private and CD4 specificities.

Each single cDNA molecule received a unique molecular identifier. One entry per CDR3 protein results from TCRdb running MiXCR on the 5' RACE reads. This table has roughly 41,000 distinct CDR3 sequences, about 5.3% appearing once. Trimming left V 4 bases short and J 6 bases short, with 13 bases between. The CDR3 sequence is 13 residues long. The rearrangement joins TRBV12-3 or TRBV12-4 to TRBJ2-7, with D perhaps matching TRBD1 (6 bases). Sequenced sample: whole blood. The origin of this receptor is an adult who was a healthcare worker with PCR-confirmed SARS-CoV-2 infection or an uninfected control (not recorded which). CDR3 in amino acids: CASSWQRGSEQYF. The CDR3 region has the DNA TGTGCCAGCAGTTGGCAAAGGGGGTCCGAGCAGTACTTC.